The next 18 T cell receptor beta chains were all read from a single sample in a study of blood T cell repertoires in COVID-19. The repertoire was sequenced with immunoSEQ multiplex PCR; TCRdb's copy has only in-frame clones and lacks some. Seen here are 100,000 to 150,000 clones, approximately 86% observed once, and the top ten hold roughly 11%. The sequenced sample was peripheral blood. These receptor sequences come from a woman aged 65 to 85 with COVID-19, enrolled during active disease.

The chain links TRBV7-3 to TRBJ1-3, with 7 bases fitting TRBD1. Per germline, CDR1 SGHTA and CDR2 FQGTGA. V was clipped by 10 bases and J by 0 bases; unmatched bases: 15. This CDR3 comprises 17 residues. The CDR3 sequence: CATSNRDRNRSGNTIYF. DNA for the CDR3: TGTGCCACCTCGAACCGGGACAGAAACCGCTCTGGAAACACCATATATTTT.

The V and J genes are TRBV2 and TRBJ1-5; TRBD1 might be the D (6 bases). Trimming removed 3 bases from V and 1 base from J, with 22 bases in between. CDR1 is SNHLY and CDR2 is FYNNEI in the germline V gene. This CDR3 has 19 residues. The CDR3 bases are TGTGCCAGCAGTGATTATCCCCGGACAGTTTCTGTGAGCAATCAGCCCCAGCATTTT. Translated: CASSDYPRTVSVSNQPQHF.

V usage is TRBV6-5 and J usage is TRBJ2-4; TRBD1 might be the D (6 bases). CDR1 and CDR2 (germline): MNHEY, SVGAGI. Trimming left V 6 bases short and J 7 bases short, with 16 bases between. The CDR3 is 14 amino acids. The CDR3 spells CASSADSGYNIQYF. The CDR3, as DNA: TGTGCCAGCAGCGCGGACAGTGGGTATAACATTCAGTACTTC.

This clone has a handful of counts. The rearrangement joins TRBV2 to TRBJ2-2, with D perhaps TRBD1 (6 bases). Germline CDR1 and CDR2: SNHLY and FYNNEI. The ends were cut back, 4 bases at V and 2 bases at J, with 8 bases in the middle. CDR3 length: 14 residues. The CDR3: CASSAGANTGELFF. CDR3 nucleotides: TGTGCCAGCAGTGCAGGGGCTAACACCGGGGAGCTGTTTTTT.

V is TRBV19 and J is TRBJ1-2; the D is unclear. V was trimmed by 7 bases and J by 0 bases, leaving 9 bases between them. CDR1 and CDR2 (germline): LNHDA, SQIVND (reference sequence). This CDR3 has 13 amino acids. In DNA form, the CDR3 reads TGTGCCAGTAATGCAGGCGCTAACTATGGCTACACCTTC. It specifies CASNAGANYGYTF.

The rearrangement links TRBV10-3 to TRBJ2-1, with 9 bases aligning to TRBD1. The CDR3 contains 15 residues. V lost 10 bases, J lost 3 bases, and 10 bases stayed unmatched. Germline assignment: CDR1 ENHRY and CDR2 SYGVKD. The CDR3 DNA is TGTGCCACTTTTCGACAGGGGGAAAGCTACAATGAGCAGTTCTTC. Its protein is CATFRQGESYNEQFF.

V usage is TRBV5-4 and J usage is TRBJ2-7; TRBD2 agrees at 10 bases. CDR1 and CDR2 (germline): SGHNT, YYREEE (reference sequence). Losses at the gene ends were 0 bases for V and 3 bases for J; bases not matched to a gene: 6. The CDR3 is made up of 16 amino acids. CDR3 nucleotides: TGTGCCAGCAGCTTGGGAAATAGCGGGGGGAGCTACGAGCAGTACTTC. Protein: CASSLGNSGGSYEQYF. The full variable domain, with the rest looked up from reference TRBV5-4 and TRBJ2-7, is ETGVTQSPTHLIKTRGQQVTLRCSSQSGHNTVSWYQQALGQGPQFIFQYYREEENGRGNFPPRFSGLQFPNYSSELNVNALELDDSALYLCASSLGNSGGSYEQYFGPGTRLTVT.

The chain recombines TRBV30 with TRBJ2-3; D is possibly TRBD1 (6 bases). Germline V CDR1 and CDR2: GTSNPN, SVGIG (reference sequence). The CDR3 contains 12 residues. V was cut by 4 bases and J by 3 bases, with 8 bases left in between. The CDR3 DNA follows: TGTGCCTGGAACAGGGTGACAGATACGCAGTATTTT. Residues: CAWNRVTDTQYF.

The V and J genes are TRBV4-2 and TRBJ2-2; 16 bases are a match to TRBD2. The ends lost 4 bases at V and 4 bases at J; junction bases unmatched: 9. CDR3 length: 19 residues. The germline gives CDR1 LGHNA, CDR2 YNFKEQ. CDR3 in DNA: TGTGCCAGCAGCCTGGGGACCGGGACTAGCGGGGGGGCCACCGGGGAGCTGTTTTTT. Protein: CASSLGTGTSGGATGELFF.

V gene TRBV5-1 combines with J gene TRBJ2-3; D possibly corresponds to TRBD2 (6 bases). The germline CDR1 and CDR2 sequences are SGHRS and YFSETQ. The V gene lost 0 bases and the J gene lost 2 bases, with 10 bases spanning the gap. The CDR3 has 15 amino acids. CDR3 coding DNA: TGCGCCAGCAGCTTGGAAGGGAGGACCACAGATACGCAGTATTTT. Protein: CASSLEGRTTDTQYF.

V gene TRBV3-1 (or the pseudogene TRBV3-2) combines with J gene TRBJ2-2; D unresolved. In germline, CDR1 is LGHDT, CDR2 YNNKEL (reference sequence). This CDR3 is 12 amino acids long. The V end lost 4 bases, the J end lost 3 bases, and 3 bases lay between the germline ends. The CDR3 spells CASSRDTGELFF. CDR3 nucleotides: TGTGCCAGCAGCCGCGACACCGGGGAGCTGTTTTTT.

The genes are TRBV11-2 and TRBJ2-3; maybe TRBD2 (6 bases). CDR1 is SGHAT, CDR2 FQNNGV, per germline. This CDR3 region has 14 residues. Trimming removed 1 base at V and 1 base at J, with 6 bases between. This chain's CDR3 is CASSLGGGTDTQYF. The CDR3 region has the DNA TGTGCCAGCAGCTTAGGGGGGGGCACAGATACGCAGTATTTT.

This chain uses TRBV18 with TRBJ1-5; D might be TRBD1 (5 bases). Trimming stripped 6 bases from V and 1 base from J, with 16 bases between. CDR1 and CDR2 from the germline V gene are KGHSH and LQKENI. This CDR3 region has 16 residues. The CDR3, as DNA: TGTGCCAGCTCCAGAGCGGGGGAGGCGAGCAATCAGCCCCAGCATTTT. Its translation is CASSRAGEASNQPQHF. Based on the CDR3 plus reference TRBV18 and TRBJ1-5, the full variable domain is NAGVMQNPRHLVRRRGQEARLRCSPMKGHSHVYWYRQLPEEGLKFMVYLQKENIIDESGMPKERFSAEFPKEGPSILRIQQVVRGDSAAYFCASSRAGEASNQPQHFGDGTRLSIL.

V gene TRBV2 combines with J gene TRBJ1-1, with TRBD1 matching over 11 bases. The ends lost 5 bases at V and 4 bases at J; junction bases unmatched: 3. Germline V gene lookup returns CDR1 SNHLY and CDR2 FYNNEI. This CDR3 is 14 amino acids long. The CDR3 spells CASSRTGGVTEAFF. CDR3 bases: TGTGCCAGCAGTAGGACAGGGGGCGTCACTGAAGCTTTCTTT.

V is TRBV10-3 and J is TRBJ2-7, with D hard to call. Trimming removed 3 bases from V and 0 bases from J, with 3 bases in between. CDR1 is ENHRY, CDR2 SYGVKD, per germline. The CDR3 extends over 12 amino acids. The CDR3 sequence is CAISELSYEQYF. As DNA, the CDR3 is TGTGCCATCAGTGAACTCTCCTACGAGCAGTACTTC.

Written as DNA, the CDR3 is TGTGCCAGCTCACTTACCGTGGGGGCATCTAATGAAAAACTGTTTTTT. Translated, it gives CASSLTVGASNEKLFF. The rearrangement joins TRBV18 to TRBJ1-4; perhaps TRBD1 as D (6 bases). V was clipped by 4 bases and J by 3 bases, with 15 bases between them. Per germline, CDR1 KGHSH and CDR2 LQKENI. CDR3 length: 16 residues. Drawing the rest from reference TRBV18 and TRBJ1-4, the complete variable domain is NAGVMQNPRHLVRRRGQEARLRCSPMKGHSHVYWYRQLPEEGLKFMVYLQKENIIDESGMPKERFSAEFPKEGPSILRIQQVVRGDSAAYFCASSLTVGASNEKLFFGSGTQLSVL.

This chain uses TRBV5-5 with TRBJ1-6; 7 bases match TRBD1. Germline loops: CDR1 SGHKS, CDR2 YYEKEE (reference sequence). Trimming cost V 8 bases and J 9 bases; bases outside gene matches: 11. The CDR3 is made up of 14 amino acids. As DNA, the CDR3 is TGTGCCAGACCTGCTACAGGGGTAGGTTCACCCCTCCACTTT. It encodes CARPATGVGSPLHF.

The J gene is TRBJ1-4, the V gene TRBV2, with D tentatively TRBD1 (6 bases). V lost 5 bases to trimming and J lost 6 bases, with 13 bases between them. Looked up from germline, CDR1 is SNHLY and CDR2 is FYNNEI. The CDR3 consists of 14 residues. CDR3 sequence reads: CASSSDRNDEKLFF. CDR3 coding DNA: TGTGCCAGCAGTTCAGACAGGAATGATGAAAAACTGTTTTTT.